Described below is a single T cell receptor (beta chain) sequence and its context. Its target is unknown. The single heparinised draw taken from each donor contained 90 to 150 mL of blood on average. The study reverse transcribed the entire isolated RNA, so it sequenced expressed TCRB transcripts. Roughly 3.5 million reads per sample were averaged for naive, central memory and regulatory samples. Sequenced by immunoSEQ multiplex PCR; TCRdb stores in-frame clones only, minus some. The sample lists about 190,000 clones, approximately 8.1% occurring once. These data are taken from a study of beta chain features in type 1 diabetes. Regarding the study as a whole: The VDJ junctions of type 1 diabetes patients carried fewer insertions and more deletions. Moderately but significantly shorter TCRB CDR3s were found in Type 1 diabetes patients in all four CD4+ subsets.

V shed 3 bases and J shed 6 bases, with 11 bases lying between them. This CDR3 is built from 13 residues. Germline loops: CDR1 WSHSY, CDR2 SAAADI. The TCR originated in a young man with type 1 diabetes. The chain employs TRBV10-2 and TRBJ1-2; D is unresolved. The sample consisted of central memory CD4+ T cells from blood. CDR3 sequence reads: CASSENQAHGYTF. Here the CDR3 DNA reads TGCGCCAGCAGTGAAAACCAAGCCCATGGCTACACCTTC.